This T cell receptor beta chain was identified in a study of beta chain features in type 1 diabetes. About the research overall: Healthy donors and patients showed comparable age, gender and cell yields.

This clone has only a few counts. Antigen unknown. Every isolated RNA sample was fully reverse transcribed, so sequencing captured expressed TCRB transcripts. Libraries were prepared by immunoSEQ multiplex PCR; TCRdb keeps only in-frame clonotypes and omits some of them. Of around 300,000 clones detected, 8% appear once; the ten largest clones hold more than 1%. Overall study findings and caveats: In every one of the four CD4+ subsets, TCRB CDR3s were moderately but significantly shorter in Type 1 diabetes patients. The naive, central memory and Treg TCRB repertoires looked more alike in patients than they did in healthy donors.

The V gene's germline CDR1 is ENHRY and CDR2 SYGVKD. This CDR3 is 19 amino acids long. After removal of 5 bases from V and 3 bases from J, the junction contained 20 bases not matched to a gene. The purity of all sorted populations exceeded 98%. The sequenced material came from central memory CD4+ T cells from blood. The chain employs TRBV10-3 and TRBJ1-2; TRBD1 agrees at 8 bases. The receptor's source is a young woman in good health. CDR3: CAISQNFGATGADYYGYTF. CDR3 in DNA: TGTGCCATCAGTCAGAATTTTGGGGCGACAGGGGCAGATTACTATGGCTACACCTTC.